Listed here is a single T cell receptor (beta chain). The record originates from a study of T cell responses to AZD1222 COVID-19 vaccine. Study context: Second-dose timings of about 4 or about 12 weeks were pooled.

Germline CDR1 is SGHRS and CDR2 is YFSETQ. This CDR3 comprises 13 residues. V lost 5 bases and J 8 bases, leaving 13 bases between the germline ends. Method: immunoSEQ multiplex PCR; TCRdb's copy keeps in-frame clones and lacks some. The sample consists of about 120,000 clones, 85% to 90% of them appearing once. The receptor's source is an adult in good health. This chain links TRBV5-1 with TRBJ1-4, with D unresolved. The source was peripheral blood, collected on day 0 of AZD1222 vaccination. The CDR3 sequence: CASSKGPPEKLFF. The CDR3 DNA reads TGCGCCAGCAGTAAGGGCCCTCCCGAAAAACTGTTTTTT.